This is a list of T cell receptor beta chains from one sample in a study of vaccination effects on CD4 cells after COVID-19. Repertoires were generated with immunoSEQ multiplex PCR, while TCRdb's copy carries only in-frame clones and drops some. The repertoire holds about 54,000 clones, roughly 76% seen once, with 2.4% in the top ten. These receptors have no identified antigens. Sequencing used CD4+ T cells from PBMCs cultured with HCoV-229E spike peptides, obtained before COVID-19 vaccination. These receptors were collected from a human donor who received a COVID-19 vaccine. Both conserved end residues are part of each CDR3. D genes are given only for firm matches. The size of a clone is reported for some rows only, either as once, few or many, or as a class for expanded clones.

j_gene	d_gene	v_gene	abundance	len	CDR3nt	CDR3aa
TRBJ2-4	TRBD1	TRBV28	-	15	TGTGCCAGCAGTTTTCGACAGGGAGCCAAAAACATTCAGTACTTC	CASSFRQGAKNIQYF
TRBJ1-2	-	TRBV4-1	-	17	TGCGCCAGCAGCCAAGAAGACTACAGTGGGGGGAACTATGGCTACACCTTC	CASSQEDYSGGNYGYTF
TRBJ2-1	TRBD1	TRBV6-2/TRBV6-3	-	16	TGTGCCAGCAGTAATCCCGGGACAGCCTCCTACAATGAGCAGTTCTTC	CASSNPGTASYNEQFF
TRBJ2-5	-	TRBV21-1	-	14	TGTGCCAGCAGCAAAGGTTGGGGCAGCGAGACCCAGTACTTC	CASSKGWGSETQYF
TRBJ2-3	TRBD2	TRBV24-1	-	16	TGTGCCACCAGGGCAGGCGGGCTAGCGGGGGGGGATACGCAGTATTTT	CATRAGGLAGGDTQYF
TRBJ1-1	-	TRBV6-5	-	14	TGTGCCAGCAGTTACTCGGCAGGGAAGGCTGAAGCTTTCTTT	CASSYSAGKAEAFF
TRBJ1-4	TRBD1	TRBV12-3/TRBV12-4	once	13	TGTGCCAGCATGGGACAGGGTGTTGAAAAACTGTTTTTT	CASMGQGVEKLFF
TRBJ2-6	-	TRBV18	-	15	TGTGCCAGCTCCCACAGTAGCTCTGGGGCCAACGTCCTGACTTTC	CASSHSSSGANVLTF
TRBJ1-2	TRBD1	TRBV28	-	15	TGTGCCAGCACGGACTCCGGGACAGGCGGATATGGCTACACCTTC	CASTDSGTGGYGYTF
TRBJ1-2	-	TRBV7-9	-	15	TGTGCCAGCAGCTTACAGGGCTCCCGCTCCAATGGCTACACCTTC	CASSLQGSRSNGYTF
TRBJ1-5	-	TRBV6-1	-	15	TGTGCCAGCAGTGAAGGGCTGTATAGCAATCAGCCCCAGCATTTT	CASSEGLYSNQPQHF
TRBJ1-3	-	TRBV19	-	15	TGTGCCAGTAGTATACGGGGCGGAACTGGAAACACCATATATTTT	CASSIRGGTGNTIYF